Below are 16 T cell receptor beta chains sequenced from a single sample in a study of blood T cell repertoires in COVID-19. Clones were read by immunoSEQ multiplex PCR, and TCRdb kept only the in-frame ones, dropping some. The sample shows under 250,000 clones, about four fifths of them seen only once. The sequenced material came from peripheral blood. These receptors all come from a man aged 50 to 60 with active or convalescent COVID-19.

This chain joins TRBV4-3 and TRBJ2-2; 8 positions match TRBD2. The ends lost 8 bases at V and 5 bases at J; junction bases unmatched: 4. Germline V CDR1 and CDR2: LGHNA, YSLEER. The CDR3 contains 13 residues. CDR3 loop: CASREGWTGELFF. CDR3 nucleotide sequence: TGCGCCAGCCGGGAGGGGTGGACCGGGGAGCTGTTTTTT.

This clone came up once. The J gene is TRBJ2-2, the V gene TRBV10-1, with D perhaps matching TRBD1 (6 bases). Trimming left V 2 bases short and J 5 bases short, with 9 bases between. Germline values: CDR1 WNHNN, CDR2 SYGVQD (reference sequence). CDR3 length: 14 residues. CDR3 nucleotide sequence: TGCGCCAGCAGTGAGCTACAGGGAACCGGGGAGCTGTTTTTT. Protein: CASSELQGTGELFF.

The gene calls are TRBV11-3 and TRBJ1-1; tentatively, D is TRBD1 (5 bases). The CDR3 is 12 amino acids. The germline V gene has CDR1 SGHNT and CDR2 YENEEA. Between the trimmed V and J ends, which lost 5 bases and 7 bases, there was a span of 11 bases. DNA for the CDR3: TGTGCCAGCAGCCCCGGGGGAGTTGAAGCTTTCTTT. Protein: CASSPGGVEAFF.

Here the CDR3 DNA reads TGTGCCAGCAGTCCGAGGGCGGGGGCCTCCTACGAGCAGTACTTC. This codes for CASSPRAGASYEQYF. This chain connects TRBV27 to TRBJ2-7; D is possibly TRBD2 (7 bases). This CDR3 has 15 amino acids. V shed 5 bases and J shed 0 bases, with 14 bases lying between them. Germline V gene sequence: CDR1 MNHEY, CDR2 SMNVEV (reference sequence).

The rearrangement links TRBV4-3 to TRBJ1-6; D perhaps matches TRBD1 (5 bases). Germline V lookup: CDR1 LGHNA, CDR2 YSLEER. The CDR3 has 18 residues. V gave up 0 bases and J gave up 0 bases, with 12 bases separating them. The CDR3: CASSQDVGGSSYNSPLHF. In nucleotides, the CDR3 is TGCGCCAGCAGCCAAGATGTGGGGGGGAGCTCCTATAATTCACCCCTCCACTTT.

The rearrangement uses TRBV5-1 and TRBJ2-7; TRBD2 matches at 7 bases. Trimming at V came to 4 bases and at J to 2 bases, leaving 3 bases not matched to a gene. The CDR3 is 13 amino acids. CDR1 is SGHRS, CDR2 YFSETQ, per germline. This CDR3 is CASSGGTTYEQYF. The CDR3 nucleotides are TGCGCCAGCAGCGGCGGGACTACCTACGAGCAGTACTTC.

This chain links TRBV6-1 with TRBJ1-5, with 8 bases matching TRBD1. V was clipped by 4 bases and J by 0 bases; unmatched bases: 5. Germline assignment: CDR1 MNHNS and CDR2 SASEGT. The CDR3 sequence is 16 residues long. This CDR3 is CASSVGQGGSNQPQHF. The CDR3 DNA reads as TGTGCCAGCAGTGTAGGACAGGGCGGTAGCAATCAGCCCCAGCATTTT.

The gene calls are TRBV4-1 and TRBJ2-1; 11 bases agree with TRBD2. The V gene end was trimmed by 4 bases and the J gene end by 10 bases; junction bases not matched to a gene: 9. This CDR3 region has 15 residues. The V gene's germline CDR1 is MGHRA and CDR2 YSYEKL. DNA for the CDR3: TGCGCCAGCAGCCTAAGCCGACTAGCGGGGTTAGAGCAGTTCTTC. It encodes CASSLSRLAGLEQFF.

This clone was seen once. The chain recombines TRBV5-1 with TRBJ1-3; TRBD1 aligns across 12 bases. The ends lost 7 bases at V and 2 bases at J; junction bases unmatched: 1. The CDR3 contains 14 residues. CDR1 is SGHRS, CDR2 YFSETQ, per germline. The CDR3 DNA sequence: TGCGCCAGCGGGACAGGGGGCACTGGAAACACCATATATTTT. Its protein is CASGTGGTGNTIYF.

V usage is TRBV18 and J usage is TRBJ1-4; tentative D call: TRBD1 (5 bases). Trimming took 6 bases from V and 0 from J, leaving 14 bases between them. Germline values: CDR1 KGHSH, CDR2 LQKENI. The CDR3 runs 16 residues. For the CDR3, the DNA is TGTGCCAGCTCTAAGACAGCAGATGCAACTAATGAAAAACTGTTTTTT. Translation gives CASSKTADATNEKLFF.

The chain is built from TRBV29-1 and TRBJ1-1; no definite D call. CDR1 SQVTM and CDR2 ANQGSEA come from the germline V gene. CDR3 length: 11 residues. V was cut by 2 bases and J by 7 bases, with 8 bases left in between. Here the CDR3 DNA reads TGCAGCGTTGAAACACACGTTGAAGCTTTCTTT. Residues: CSVETHVEAFF.

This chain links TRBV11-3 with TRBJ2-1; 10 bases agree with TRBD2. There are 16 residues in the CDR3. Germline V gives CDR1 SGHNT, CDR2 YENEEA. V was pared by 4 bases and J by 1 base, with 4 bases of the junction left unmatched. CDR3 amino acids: CASSSLAGASYNEQFF. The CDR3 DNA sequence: TGTGCCAGCAGCTCCCTAGCGGGAGCATCCTACAATGAGCAGTTCTTC. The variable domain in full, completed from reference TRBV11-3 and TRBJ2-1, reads EAGVVQSPRYKIIEKKQPVAFWCNPISGHNTLYWYLQNLGQGPELLIRYENEEAVDDSQLPKDRFSAERLKGVDSTLKIQPAELGDSAVYLCASSSLAGASYNEQFFGPGTRLTVL.

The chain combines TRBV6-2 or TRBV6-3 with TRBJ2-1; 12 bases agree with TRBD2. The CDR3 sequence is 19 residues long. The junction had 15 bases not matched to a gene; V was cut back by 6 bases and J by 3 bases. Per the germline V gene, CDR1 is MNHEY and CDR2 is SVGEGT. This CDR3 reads CASSPLAGGANPYYNEQFF. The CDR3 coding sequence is TGTGCCAGCAGCCCTCTAGCGGGGGGGGCTAATCCGTACTACAATGAGCAGTTCTTC.

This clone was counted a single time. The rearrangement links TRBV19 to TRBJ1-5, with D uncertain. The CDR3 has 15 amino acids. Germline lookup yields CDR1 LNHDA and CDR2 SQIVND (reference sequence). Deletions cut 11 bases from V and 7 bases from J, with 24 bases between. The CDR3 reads CAGSDHGERGQPQHF. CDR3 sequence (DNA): TGTGCCGGATCGGATCACGGCGAGCGAGGCCAGCCCCAGCATTTT.

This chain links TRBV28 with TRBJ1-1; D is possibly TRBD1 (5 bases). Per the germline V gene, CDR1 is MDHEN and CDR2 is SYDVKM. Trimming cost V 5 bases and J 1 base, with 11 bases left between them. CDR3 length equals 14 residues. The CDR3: CASSLLGGNTEAFF. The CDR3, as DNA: TGTGCCAGCAGTCTCCTGGGGGGGAACACTGAAGCTTTCTTT.

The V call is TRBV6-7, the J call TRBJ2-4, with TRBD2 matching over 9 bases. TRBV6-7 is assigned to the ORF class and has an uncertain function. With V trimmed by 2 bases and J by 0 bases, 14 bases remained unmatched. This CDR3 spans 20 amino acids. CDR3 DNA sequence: TGTGCCAGCAGTTACGGTCCACTAGCGGGCCTCCTACTAGCCAAAAACATTCAGTACTTC. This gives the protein CASSYGPLAGLLLAKNIQYF.